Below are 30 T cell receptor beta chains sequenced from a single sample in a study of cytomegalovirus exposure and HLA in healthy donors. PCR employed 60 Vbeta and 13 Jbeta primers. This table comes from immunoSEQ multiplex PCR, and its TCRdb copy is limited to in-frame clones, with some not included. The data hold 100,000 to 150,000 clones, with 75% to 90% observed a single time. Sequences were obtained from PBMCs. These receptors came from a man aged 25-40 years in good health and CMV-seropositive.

Here the CDR3 reads CASSPQGETEAFF. Here the CDR3 DNA reads TGTGCCAGCAGCCCCCAGGGCGAGACTGAAGCTTTCTTT. The V call is TRBV6-1, the J call TRBJ1-1, with D tentatively TRBD1 (5 bases). This CDR3 spans 13 amino acids. V lost 6 bases, J lost 5 bases, and 13 bases lay in between. Germline assignment: CDR1 MNHNS and CDR2 SASEGT.

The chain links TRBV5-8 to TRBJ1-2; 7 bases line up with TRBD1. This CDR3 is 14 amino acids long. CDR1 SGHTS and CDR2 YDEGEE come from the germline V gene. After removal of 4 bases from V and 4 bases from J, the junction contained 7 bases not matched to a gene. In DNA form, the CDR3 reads TGTGCCAGCAGCCAAGCCGGGACAGTCTATGGCTACACCTTC. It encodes CASSQAGTVYGYTF.

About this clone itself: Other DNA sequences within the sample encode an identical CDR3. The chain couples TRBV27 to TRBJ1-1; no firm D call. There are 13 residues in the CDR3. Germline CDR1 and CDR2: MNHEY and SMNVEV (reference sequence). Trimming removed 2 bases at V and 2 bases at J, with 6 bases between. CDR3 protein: CASSLTANTEAFF. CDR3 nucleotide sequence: TGTGCCAGCAGTTTAACAGCCAACACTGAAGCTTTCTTT.

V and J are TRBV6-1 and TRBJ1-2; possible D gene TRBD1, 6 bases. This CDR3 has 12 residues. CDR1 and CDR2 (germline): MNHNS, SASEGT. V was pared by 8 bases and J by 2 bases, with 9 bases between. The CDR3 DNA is TGTGCCAGCGTTAGGGGGAACTATGGCTACACCTTC. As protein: CASVRGNYGYTF.

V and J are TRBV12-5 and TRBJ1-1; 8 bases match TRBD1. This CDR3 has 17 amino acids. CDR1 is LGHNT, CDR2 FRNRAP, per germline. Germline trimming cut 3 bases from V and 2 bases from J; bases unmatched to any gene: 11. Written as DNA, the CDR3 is TGTGCTAGTGGTTTCAAAAGGACAGGGTGGGGTAACACTGAAGCTTTCTTT. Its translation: CASGFKRTGWGNTEAFF. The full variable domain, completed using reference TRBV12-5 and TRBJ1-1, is DARVTQTPRHKVTEMGQEVTMRCQPILGHNTVFWYRQTMMQGLELLAYFRNRAPLDDSGMPKDRFSAEMPDATLATLKIQPSEPRDSAVYFCASGFKRTGWGNTEAFFGQGTRLTVV.

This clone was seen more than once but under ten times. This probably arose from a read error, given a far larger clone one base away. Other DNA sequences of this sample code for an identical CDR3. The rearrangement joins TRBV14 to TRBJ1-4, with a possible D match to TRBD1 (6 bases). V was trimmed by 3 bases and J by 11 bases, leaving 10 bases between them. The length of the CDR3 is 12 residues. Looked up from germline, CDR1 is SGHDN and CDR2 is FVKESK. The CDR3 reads CASSQDRLKLFF. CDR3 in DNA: TGTGCCAGCAGCCAGGACAGACTCAAACTGTTTTTT.

For the CDR3, the DNA is TGCGCCAGCAGCCGCGGGGTTGGGCAGCAAGAGACCCAGTACTTC. This codes for CASSRGVGQQETQYF. This chain joins TRBV4-1 and TRBJ2-5, with D possibly matching TRBD2 (6 bases). The CDR3 is 15 amino acids. Between the trimmed V and J ends, which lost 4 bases and 2 bases, there was a span of 14 bases. Per the germline V gene, CDR1 is MGHRA and CDR2 is YSYEKL.

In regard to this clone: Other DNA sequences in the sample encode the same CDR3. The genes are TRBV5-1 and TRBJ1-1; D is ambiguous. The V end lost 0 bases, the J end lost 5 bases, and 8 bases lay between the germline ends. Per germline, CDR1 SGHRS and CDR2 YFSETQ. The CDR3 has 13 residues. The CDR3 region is CASSLAGSTEAFF. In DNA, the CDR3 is TGCGCCAGCAGCTTGGCCGGGAGTACTGAAGCTTTCTTT.

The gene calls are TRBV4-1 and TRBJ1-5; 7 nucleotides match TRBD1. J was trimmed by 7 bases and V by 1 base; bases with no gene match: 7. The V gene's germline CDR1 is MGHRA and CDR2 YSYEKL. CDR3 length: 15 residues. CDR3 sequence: CASSQGNRGRQPQHF. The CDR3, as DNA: TGCGCCAGCAGCCAAGGTAACAGGGGACGGCAGCCCCAGCATTTT.

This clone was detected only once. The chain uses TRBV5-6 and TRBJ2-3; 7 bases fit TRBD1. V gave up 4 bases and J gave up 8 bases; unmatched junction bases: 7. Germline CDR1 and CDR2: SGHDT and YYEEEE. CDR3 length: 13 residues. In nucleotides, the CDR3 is TGTGCCAGCAGCGAACAGGACAGGTTTACGCAGTATTTT. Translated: CASSEQDRFTQYF.

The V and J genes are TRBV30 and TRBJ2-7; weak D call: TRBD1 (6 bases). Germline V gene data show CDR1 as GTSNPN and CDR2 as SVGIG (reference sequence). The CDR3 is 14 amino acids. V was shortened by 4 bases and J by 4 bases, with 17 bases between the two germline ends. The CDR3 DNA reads TGTGCCTGGAACCCGGGACAACCATTTTACGAGCAGTACTTC. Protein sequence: CAWNPGQPFYEQYF. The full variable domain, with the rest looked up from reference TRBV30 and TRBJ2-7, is SQTIHQWPATLVQPVGSPLSLECTVEGTSNPNLYWYRQAAGRGLQLLFYSVGIGQISSEVPQNLSASRPQDRQFILSSKKLLLSDSGFYLCAWNPGQPFYEQYFGPGTRLTVT.

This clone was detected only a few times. CDR3 region: CASQRTGVNEKLFF. The CDR3 DNA follows: TGTGCCAGTCAGCGGACAGGGGTTAACGAAAAACTGTTTTTT. The chain recombines TRBV19 with TRBJ1-4; 9 bases are a match to TRBD1. Germline CDR1 reads LNHDA; CDR2 reads SQIVND (reference sequence). V was clipped by 8 bases and J by 8 bases; unmatched bases: 9. This CDR3 is 14 amino acids long.

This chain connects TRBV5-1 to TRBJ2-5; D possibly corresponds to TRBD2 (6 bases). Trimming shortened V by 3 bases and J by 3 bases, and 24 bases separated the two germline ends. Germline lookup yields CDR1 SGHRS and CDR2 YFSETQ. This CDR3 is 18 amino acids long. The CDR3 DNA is TGCGCCAGCAGCTCCCGCACCGGATTGGGGCGGGATGAAGAGACCCAGTACTTC. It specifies CASSSRTGLGRDEETQYF. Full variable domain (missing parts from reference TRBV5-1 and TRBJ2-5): KAGVTQTPRYLIKTRGQQVTLSCSPISGHRSVSWYQQTPGQGLQFLFEYFSETQRNKGNFPGRFSGRQFSNSRSEMNVSTLELGDSALYLCASSSRTGLGRDEETQYFGPGTRLLVL.

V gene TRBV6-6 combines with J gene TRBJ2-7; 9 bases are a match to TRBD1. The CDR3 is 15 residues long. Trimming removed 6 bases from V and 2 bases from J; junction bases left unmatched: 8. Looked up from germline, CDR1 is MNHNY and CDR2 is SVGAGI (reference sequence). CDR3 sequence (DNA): TGTGCCAGCAGATTGCGACAGGGGGAAGCCTACGAGCAGTACTTC. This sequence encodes CASRLRQGEAYEQYF.

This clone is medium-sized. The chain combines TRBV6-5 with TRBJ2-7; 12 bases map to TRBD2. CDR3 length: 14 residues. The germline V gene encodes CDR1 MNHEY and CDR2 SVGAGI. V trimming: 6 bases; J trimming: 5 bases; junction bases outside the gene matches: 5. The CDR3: CASSRTSGVNEQYF. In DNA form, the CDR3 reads TGTGCCAGCAGCCGGACTAGCGGGGTCAACGAGCAGTACTTC.

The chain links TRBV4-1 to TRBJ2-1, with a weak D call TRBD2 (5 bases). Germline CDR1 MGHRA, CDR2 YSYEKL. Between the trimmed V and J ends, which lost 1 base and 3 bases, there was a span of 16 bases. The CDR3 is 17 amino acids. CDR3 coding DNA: TGCGCCAGCAGCCAAGTCGGAGAGGGCAAACTCTACAATGAGCAGTTCTTC. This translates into CASSQVGEGKLYNEQFF.

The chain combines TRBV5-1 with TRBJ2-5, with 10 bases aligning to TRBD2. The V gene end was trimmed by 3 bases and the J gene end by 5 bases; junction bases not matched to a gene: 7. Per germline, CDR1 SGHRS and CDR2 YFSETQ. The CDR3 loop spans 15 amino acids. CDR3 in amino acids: CASSSPSGGGETQYF. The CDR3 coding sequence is TGCGCCAGCAGCTCTCCTAGCGGGGGCGGGGAGACCCAGTACTTC. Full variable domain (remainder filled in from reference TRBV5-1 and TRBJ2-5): KAGVTQTPRYLIKTRGQQVTLSCSPISGHRSVSWYQQTPGQGLQFLFEYFSETQRNKGNFPGRFSGRQFSNSRSEMNVSTLELGDSALYLCASSSPSGGGETQYFGPGTRLLVL.

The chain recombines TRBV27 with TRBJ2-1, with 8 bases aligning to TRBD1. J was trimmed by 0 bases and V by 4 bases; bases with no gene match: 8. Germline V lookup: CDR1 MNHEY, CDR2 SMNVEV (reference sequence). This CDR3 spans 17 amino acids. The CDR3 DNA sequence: TGTGCCAGCAGTTACAGGGGGGAACCCTCCTCCTACAATGAGCAGTTCTTC. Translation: CASSYRGEPSSYNEQFF.

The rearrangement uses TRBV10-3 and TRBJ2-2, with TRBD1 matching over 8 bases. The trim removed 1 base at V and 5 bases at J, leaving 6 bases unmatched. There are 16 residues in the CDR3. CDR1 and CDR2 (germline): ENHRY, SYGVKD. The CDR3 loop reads CAISEFRDRSTGELFF. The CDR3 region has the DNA TGTGCCATCAGTGAGTTCCGGGACAGGTCGACCGGGGAGCTGTTTTTT.

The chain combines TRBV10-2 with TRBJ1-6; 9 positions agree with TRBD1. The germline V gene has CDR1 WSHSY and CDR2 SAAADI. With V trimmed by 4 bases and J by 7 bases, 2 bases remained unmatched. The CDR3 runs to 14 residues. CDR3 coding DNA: TGCGCCAGCAGTGGCGGGACAGGGAATTCACCCCTCCACTTT. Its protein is CASSGGTGNSPLHF.

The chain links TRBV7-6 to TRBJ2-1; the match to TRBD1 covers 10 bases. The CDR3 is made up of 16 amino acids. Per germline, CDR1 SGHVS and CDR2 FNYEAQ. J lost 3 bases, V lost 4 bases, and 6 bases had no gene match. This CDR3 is CASSSTRTGGYNEQFF. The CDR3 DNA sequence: TGTGCCAGCAGCTCCACTCGGACAGGGGGCTACAATGAGCAGTTCTTC.

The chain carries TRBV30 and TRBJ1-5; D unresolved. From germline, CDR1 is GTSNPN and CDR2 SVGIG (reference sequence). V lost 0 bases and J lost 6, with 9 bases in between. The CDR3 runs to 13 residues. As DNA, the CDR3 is TGTGCCTGGAGTGTCTCCGGCGGTCAGCCCCAGCATTTT. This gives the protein CAWSVSGGQPQHF. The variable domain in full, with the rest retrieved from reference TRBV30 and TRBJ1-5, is SQTIHQWPATLVQPVGSPLSLECTVEGTSNPNLYWYRQAAGRGLQLLFYSVGIGQISSEVPQNLSASRPQDRQFILSSKKLLLSDSGFYLCAWSVSGGQPQHFGDGTRLSIL.

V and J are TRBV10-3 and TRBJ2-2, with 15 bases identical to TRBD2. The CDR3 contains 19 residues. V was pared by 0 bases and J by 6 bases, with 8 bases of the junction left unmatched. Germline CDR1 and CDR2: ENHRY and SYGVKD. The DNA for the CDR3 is TGTGCCATCAGTGAGTCGACGGGACTAGCGGGGGGAATCGCCGGGGAGCTGTTTTTT. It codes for CAISESTGLAGGIAGELFF.

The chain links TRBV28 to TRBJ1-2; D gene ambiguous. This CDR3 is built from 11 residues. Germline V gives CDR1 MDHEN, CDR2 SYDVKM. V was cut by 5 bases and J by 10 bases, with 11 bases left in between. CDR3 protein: CASSSPRNYTF. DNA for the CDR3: TGTGCCAGCAGTAGCCCCAGGAACTACACCTTC.

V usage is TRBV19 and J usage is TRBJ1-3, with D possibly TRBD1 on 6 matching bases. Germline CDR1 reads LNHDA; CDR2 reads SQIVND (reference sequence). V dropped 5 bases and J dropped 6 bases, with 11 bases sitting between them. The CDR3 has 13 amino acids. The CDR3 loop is CASSLQGENTIYF. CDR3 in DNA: TGTGCCAGTAGTTTACAGGGTGAAAACACCATATATTTT.

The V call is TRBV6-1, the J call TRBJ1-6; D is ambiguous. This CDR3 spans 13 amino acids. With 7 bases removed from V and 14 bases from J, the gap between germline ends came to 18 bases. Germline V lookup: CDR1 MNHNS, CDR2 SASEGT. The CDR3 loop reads CASITESLAALHF. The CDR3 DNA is TGTGCCAGCATCACCGAGTCATTAGCGGCCCTCCACTTT.

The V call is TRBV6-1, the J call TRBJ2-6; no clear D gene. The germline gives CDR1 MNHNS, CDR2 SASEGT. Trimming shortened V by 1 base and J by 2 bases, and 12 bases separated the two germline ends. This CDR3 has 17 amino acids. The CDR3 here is CASSEVLPSAGANVLTF. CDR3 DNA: TGTGCCAGCAGTGAAGTCCTCCCCAGCGCTGGGGCCAACGTCCTGACTTTC.

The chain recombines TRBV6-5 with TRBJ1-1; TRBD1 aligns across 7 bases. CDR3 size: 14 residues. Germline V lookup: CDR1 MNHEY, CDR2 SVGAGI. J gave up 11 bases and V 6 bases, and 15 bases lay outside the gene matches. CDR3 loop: CASSARTGQQGAFF. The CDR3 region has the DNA TGTGCCAGCAGCGCTCGGACAGGCCAGCAGGGGGCTTTCTTT.

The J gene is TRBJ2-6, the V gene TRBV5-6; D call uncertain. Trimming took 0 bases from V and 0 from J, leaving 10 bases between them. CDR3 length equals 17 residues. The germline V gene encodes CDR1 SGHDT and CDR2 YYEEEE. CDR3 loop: CASSLAIESSGANVLTF. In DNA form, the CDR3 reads TGTGCCAGCAGCTTGGCCATCGAGAGCTCTGGGGCCAACGTCCTGACTTTC. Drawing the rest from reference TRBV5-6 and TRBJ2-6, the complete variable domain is DAGVTQSPTHLIKTRGQQVTLRCSPKSGHDTVSWYQQALGQGPQFIFQYYEEEERQRGNFPDRFSGHQFPNYSSELNVNALLLGDSALYLCASSLAIESSGANVLTFGAGSRLTVL.

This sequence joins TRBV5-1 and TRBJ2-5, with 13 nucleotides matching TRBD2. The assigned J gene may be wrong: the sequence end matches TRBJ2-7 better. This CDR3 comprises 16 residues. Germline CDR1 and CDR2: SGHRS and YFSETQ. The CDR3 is CASSLGLAGGTYEQYF. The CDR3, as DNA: TGCGCCAGCAGCTTGGGACTAGCGGGGGGAACCTACGAGCAGTACTTC.